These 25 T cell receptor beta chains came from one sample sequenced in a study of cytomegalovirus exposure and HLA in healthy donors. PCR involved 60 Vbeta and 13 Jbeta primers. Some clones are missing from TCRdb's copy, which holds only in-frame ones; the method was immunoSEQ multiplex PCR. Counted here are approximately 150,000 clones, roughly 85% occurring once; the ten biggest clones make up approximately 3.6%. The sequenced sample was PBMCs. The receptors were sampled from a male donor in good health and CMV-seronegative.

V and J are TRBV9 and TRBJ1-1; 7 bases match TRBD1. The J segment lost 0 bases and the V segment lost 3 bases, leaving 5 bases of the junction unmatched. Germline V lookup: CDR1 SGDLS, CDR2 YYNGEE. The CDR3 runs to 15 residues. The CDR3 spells CASSGRGNMNTEAFF. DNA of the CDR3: TGTGCCAGCAGCGGCAGGGGGAACATGAACACTGAAGCTTTCTTT.

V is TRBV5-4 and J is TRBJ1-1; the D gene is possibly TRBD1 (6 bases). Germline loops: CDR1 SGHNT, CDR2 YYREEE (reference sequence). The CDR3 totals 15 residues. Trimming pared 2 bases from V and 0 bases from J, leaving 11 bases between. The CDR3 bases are TGTGCCAGCAGCTTACCACAGGGACTGAACACTGAAGCTTTCTTT. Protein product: CASSLPQGLNTEAFF.

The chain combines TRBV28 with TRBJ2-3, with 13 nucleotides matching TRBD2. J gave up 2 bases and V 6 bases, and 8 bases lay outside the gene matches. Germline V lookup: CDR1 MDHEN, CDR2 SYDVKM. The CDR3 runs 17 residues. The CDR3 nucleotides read TGTGCCAGCAGCCACCTCGGACTAGCGGGGGCCACAGATACGCAGTATTTT. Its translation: CASSHLGLAGATDTQYF.

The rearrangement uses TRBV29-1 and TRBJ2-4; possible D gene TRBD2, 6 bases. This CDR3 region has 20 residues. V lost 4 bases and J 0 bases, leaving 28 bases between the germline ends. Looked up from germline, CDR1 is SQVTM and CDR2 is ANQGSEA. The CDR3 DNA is TGCAGCGTTGTTCCCCCCCCAGAGGCCTCGTGGGAGGTAGCCAAAAACATTCAGTACTTC. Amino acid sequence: CSVVPPPEASWEVAKNIQYF.

The CDR3 sequence is CASTTVAGNTIYF. CDR3 coding DNA: TGTGCCAGCACGACGGTAGCGGGAAACACCATATATTTT. The chain links TRBV6-1 to TRBJ1-3; D gene uncertain. Trimming pared 7 bases from V and 4 bases from J, leaving 11 bases between. Germline CDR1 is MNHNS and CDR2 is SASEGT. This CDR3 spans 13 amino acids.

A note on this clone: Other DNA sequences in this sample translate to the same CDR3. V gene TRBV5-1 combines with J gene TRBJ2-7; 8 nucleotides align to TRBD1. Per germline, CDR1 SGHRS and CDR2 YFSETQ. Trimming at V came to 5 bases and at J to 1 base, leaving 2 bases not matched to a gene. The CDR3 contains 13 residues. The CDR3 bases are TGCGCCAGCAGTCGGGACAGGTCCTACGAGCAGTACTTC. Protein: CASSRDRSYEQYF.

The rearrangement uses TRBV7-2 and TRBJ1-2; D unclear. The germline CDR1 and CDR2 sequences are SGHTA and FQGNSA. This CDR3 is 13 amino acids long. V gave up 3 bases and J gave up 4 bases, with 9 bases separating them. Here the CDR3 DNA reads TGTGCCAGCAGCTTGAACACACCCTATGGCTACACCTTC. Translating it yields CASSLNTPYGYTF.

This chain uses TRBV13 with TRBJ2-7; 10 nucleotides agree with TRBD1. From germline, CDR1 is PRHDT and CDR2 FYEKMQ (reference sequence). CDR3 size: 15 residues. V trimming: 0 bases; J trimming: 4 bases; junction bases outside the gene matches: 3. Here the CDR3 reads CASSLGGTGAYEQYF. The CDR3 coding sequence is TGTGCCAGCAGCTTAGGTGGGACAGGGGCGTACGAGCAGTACTTC.

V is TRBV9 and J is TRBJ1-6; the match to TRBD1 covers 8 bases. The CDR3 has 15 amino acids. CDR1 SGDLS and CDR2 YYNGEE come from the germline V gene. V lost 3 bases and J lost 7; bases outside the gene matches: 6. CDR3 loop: CASSAGDRMNSPLHF. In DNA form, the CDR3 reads TGTGCCAGCAGCGCCGGGGACAGGATGAATTCACCCCTCCACTTT.

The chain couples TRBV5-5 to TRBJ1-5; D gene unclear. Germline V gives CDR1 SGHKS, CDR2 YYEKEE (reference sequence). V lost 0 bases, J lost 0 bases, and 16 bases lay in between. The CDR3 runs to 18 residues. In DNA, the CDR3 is TGTGCCAGCAGCTTGGGAGGCGGATTCCTACATAGCAATCAGCCCCAGCATTTT. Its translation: CASSLGGGFLHSNQPQHF.

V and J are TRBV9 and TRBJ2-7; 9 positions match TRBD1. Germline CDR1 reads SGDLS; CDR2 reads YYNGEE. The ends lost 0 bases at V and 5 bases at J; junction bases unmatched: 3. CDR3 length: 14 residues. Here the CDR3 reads CASSVGTGVHEQYF. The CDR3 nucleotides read TGTGCCAGCAGCGTAGGGACAGGGGTTCACGAGCAGTACTTC.

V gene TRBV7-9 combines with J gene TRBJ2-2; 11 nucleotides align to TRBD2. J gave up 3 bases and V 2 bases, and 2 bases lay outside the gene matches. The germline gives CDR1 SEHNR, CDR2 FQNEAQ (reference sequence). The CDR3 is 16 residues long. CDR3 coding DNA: TGTGCCAGCAGCTTAAATAGCGGGAGGGACACCGGGGAGCTGTTTTTT. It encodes CASSLNSGRDTGELFF.

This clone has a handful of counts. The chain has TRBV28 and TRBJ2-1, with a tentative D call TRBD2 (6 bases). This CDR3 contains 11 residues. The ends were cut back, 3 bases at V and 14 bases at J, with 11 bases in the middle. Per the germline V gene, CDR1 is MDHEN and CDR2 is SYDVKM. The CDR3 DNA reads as TGTGCCAGCAGTTTGAGGAGGGGAAAGTTCTTC. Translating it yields CASSLRRGKFF.

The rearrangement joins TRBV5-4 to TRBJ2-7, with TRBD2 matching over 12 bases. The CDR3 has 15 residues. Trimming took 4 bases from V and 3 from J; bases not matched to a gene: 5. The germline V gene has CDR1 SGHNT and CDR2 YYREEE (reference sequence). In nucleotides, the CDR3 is TGTGCCAGCAGCGTACCGGGACTAGCGGGCTACGAGCAGTACTTC. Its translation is CASSVPGLAGYEQYF.

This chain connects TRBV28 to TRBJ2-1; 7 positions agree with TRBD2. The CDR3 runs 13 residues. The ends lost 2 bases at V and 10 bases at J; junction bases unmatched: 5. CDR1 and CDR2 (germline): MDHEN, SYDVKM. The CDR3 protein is CASSLRTRGEQFF. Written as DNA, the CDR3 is TGTGCCAGCAGTTTAAGGACTAGAGGCGAGCAGTTCTTC. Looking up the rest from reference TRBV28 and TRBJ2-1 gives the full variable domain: DVKVTQSSRYLVKRTGEKVFLECVQDMDHENMFWYRQDPGLGLRLIYFSYDVKMKEKGDIPEGYSVSREKKERFSLILESASTNQTSMYLCASSLRTRGEQFFGPGTRLTVL.

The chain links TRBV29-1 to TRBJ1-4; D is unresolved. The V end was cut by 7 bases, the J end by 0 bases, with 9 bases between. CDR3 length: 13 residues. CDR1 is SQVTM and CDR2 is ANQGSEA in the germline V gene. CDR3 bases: TGCAGCGGGGCGGGGACAACTAATGAAAAACTGTTTTTT. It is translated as CSGAGTTNEKLFF.

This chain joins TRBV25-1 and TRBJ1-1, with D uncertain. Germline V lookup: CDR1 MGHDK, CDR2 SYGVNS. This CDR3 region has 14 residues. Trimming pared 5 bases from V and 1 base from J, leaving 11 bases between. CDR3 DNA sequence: TGTGCCAGCAGTTTCCTAGGTTCGAACACTGAAGCTTTCTTT. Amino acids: CASSFLGSNTEAFF.

The CDR3 sequence: CASSSQTGVNTEAFF. CDR3 bases: TGTGCCAGCAGTTCCCAGACAGGGGTGAACACTGAAGCTTTCTTT. The chain employs TRBV28 and TRBJ1-1; 8 bases fit TRBD1. This CDR3 is built from 15 residues. Germline CDR1 and CDR2: MDHEN and SYDVKM. V was clipped by 4 bases and J by 0 bases; unmatched bases: 4.

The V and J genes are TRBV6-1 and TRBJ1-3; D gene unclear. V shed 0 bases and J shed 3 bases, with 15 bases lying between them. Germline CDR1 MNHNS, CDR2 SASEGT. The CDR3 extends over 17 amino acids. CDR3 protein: CASSEALAGYFGNTIYF. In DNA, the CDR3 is TGTGCCAGCAGTGAAGCGCTGGCAGGCTACTTTGGAAACACCATATATTTT.

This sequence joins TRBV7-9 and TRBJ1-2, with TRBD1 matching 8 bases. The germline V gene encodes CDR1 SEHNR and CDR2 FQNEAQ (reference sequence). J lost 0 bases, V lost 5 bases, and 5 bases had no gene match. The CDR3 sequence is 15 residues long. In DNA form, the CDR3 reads TGTGCCAGCAGCCCACCGGGACAGGCTAACTATGGCTACACCTTC. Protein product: CASSPPGQANYGYTF.

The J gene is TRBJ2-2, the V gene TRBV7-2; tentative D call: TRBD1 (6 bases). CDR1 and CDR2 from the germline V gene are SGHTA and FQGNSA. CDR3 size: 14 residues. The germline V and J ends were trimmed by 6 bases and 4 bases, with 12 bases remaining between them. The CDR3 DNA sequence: TGTGCCAGCAGAAGGGACACCCCCACCGGGGAGCTGTTTTTT. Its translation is CASRRDTPTGELFF.

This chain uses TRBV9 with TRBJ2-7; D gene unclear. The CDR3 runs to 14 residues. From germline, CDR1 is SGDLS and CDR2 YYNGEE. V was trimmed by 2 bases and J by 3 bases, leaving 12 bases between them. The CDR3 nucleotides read TGTGCCAGCAGCGTGGGTGCTAGTCTCTACGAGCAGTACTTC. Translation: CASSVGASLYEQYF. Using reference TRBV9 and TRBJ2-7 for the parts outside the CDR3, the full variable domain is DSGVTQTPKHLITATGQRVTLRCSPRSGDLSVYWYQQSLDQGLQFLIQYYNGEERAKGNILERFSAQQFPDLHSELNLSSLELGDSALYFCASSVGASLYEQYFGPGTRLTVT.

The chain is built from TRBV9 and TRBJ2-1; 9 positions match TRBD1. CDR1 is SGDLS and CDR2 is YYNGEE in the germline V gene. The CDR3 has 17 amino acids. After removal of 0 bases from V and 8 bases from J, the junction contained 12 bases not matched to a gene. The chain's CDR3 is CASSVVRGGTGFHEQFF. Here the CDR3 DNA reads TGTGCCAGCAGCGTAGTGCGAGGAGGGACAGGGTTTCATGAGCAGTTCTTC.

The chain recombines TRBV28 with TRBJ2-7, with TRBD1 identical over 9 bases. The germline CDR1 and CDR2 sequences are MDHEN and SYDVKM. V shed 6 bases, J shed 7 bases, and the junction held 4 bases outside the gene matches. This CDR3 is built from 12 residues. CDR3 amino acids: CASRGQGREQYF. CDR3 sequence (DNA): TGTGCCAGCAGGGGACAGGGTCGAGAGCAGTACTTC. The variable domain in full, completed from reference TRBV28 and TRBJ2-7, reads DVKVTQSSRYLVKRTGEKVFLECVQDMDHENMFWYRQDPGLGLRLIYFSYDVKMKEKGDIPEGYSVSREKKERFSLILESASTNQTSMYLCASRGQGREQYFGPGTRLTVT.

The CDR3, as DNA: TGTGCCAGCAGCAAACGTGCAGGGGTCGGCAACGAGCAGTACTTC. It is translated as CASSKRAGVGNEQYF. This sequence joins TRBV21-1 and TRBJ2-7; TRBD1, as called in the table, went unchecked against the DNA. TRBV21-1 corresponds to a pseudogene. The CDR3 has 15 amino acids.